Each of the 29 T cell receptor beta chains below was sequenced from the same sample in a study of Graves' ophthalmopathy and Graves' hyperthyroidism. The sequenced template was RNA, covering the TCR beta CDR3 region. An opening RT-PCR round employed HTBI primers and preceded a second-round multiplex PCR. Each CDR3 protein gets one entry after TCRdb re-called the multiplex PCR reads with MiXCR. Of roughly 700,000 distinct CDR3 sequences listed, roughly two fifths were seen once; the top ten hold about 40%. The sample was peripheral blood. The receptors derive from an adult man with Graves' ophthalmopathy.

This clonotype was seen more than once but under ten times. The chain has TRBV19 and TRBJ1-1, with a weak D call TRBD1 (5 bases). The germline V and J ends were trimmed by 5 bases and 5 bases, with 9 bases remaining between them. Germline V gene sequence: CDR1 LNHDA, CDR2 SQIVND (reference sequence). This CDR3 spans 12 amino acids. The CDR3 spells CASSWGETEAFF. The DNA for the CDR3 is TGTGCCAGTAGTTGGGGGGAAACTGAAGCTTTCTTT. Variable domain in full (rest from reference TRBV19 and TRBJ1-1): DGGITQSPKYLFRKEGQNVTLSCEQNLNHDAMYWYRQDPGQGLRLIYYSQIVNDFQKGDIAEGYSVSREKKESFPLTVTSAQKNPTAFYLCASSWGETEAFFGQGTRLTVV.

With regard to this clonotype: This may be a read error: a much more frequent sequence differs by one nucleotide. The chain is built from TRBV5-4 and TRBJ2-5; D is tentatively TRBD1 or TRBD2 (6 bases each). Germline CDR1 and CDR2: SGHNT and YYREEE (reference sequence). CDR3 size: 14 residues. The CDR3 region is CASNVTGRGTILDF. The DNA of the CDR3 is TGTGCCAGCAACGTAACAGGGCGCGGGACAATTTTGGACTTC.

The chain is built from TRBV11-1 and TRBJ1-2; 9 nucleotides align to TRBD1. CDR1 and CDR2 from the germline V gene are SGHAT and FQDESV (reference sequence). V lost 0 bases, J lost 1 base, and 15 bases stayed unmatched. The CDR3 totals 20 residues. The CDR3, as DNA: TGTGCCAGCAGCTTAGCGTATTCCCCGTCCCGGGACAGGGATAACTATGGCTACACCTTC. Its protein product is CASSLAYSPSRDRDNYGYTF.

Only a few counts were recorded for this clonotype. One end of the junction does not line up with germline, which may come from a read error. This sequence joins TRBV10-3 and TRBJ1-2; D is uncertain. The CDR3 length is 14 residues. Germline loops: CDR1 ENHRY, CDR2 SYGVKD. CDR3 loop: CASSLAGPLYGYTF. The CDR3 coding sequence is TGTGCCAGCAGTTTAGCCGGACCCCTCTATGGCTACACCTTC.

This clonotype is a singleton in its sample. The CDR3 DNA follows: TGTGCCAGCAGCCCAGGGGAAATCCAAGAGACCCAGTACTTC. Translation: CASSPGEIQETQYF. The V and J genes are TRBV6-2 or TRBV6-3 and TRBJ2-5; TRBD1 is a possible D gene (6 bases). CDR3 length: 14 amino acids. The V end lost 6 bases, the J end lost 1 base, and 12 bases lay between the germline ends. The germline gives CDR1 MNHEY, CDR2 SVGEGT.

Only a few counts were recorded for this clonotype. CDR3 DNA: TGTGCCAGCAGCTTAGAGAGGGGCCAAGATGGGGCCAACGTCCTGACTTTC. It translates to CASSLERGQDGANVLTF. The rearrangement links TRBV7-9 to TRBJ2-6; the D call may be TRBD1 or TRBD2 (5 bases each). CDR3 length equals 17 residues. Germline V gives CDR1 SEHNR, CDR2 FQNEAQ (reference sequence). V shed 1 base and J shed 3 bases, with 13 bases lying between them.

This clonotype was recorded only once. This chain joins TRBV9 and TRBJ2-7; TRBD1 aligns across 10 bases. This CDR3 is 16 amino acids long. J lost 3 bases, V lost 0 bases, and 6 bases had no gene match. In germline, CDR1 is SGDLS, CDR2 YYNGEE. CDR3: CASSVEGGTGVYEQYF. CDR3 bases: TGTGCCAGCAGCGTAGAAGGGGGGACAGGGGTCTACGAGCAGTACTTC.

This clonotype was counted only a few times. The rearrangement joins TRBV12-3 or TRBV12-4 to TRBJ1-3, with 7 bases lining up with TRBD1. The CDR3 sequence is 14 residues long. J lost 0 bases, V lost 7 bases, and 3 bases had no gene match. CDR3 sequence: CASKGQISGNTIYF. The DNA for the CDR3 is TGTGCCAGCAAGGGACAGATCTCTGGAAACACCATATATTTT.

This sequence joins TRBV11-2 and TRBJ1-1; D unresolved. Germline assignment: CDR1 SGHAT and CDR2 FQNNGV. V lost 1 base and J 2 bases, leaving 11 bases between the germline ends. The CDR3 covers 15 residues. In DNA, the CDR3 is TGTGCCAGCAGCTTAGTAGGGAAAGTCAACACTGAAGCTTTCTTT. It yields the protein CASSLVGKVNTEAFF.

Ten or more counts support this clonotype. V gene TRBV7-9 combines with J gene TRBJ2-6, with 9 bases aligning to TRBD1. With 5 bases clipped from V and 3 bases from J, the junction kept 14 bases outside the gene matches. The germline CDR1 and CDR2 sequences are SEHNR and FQNEAQ (reference sequence). The CDR3 contains 19 residues. The CDR3 nucleotides read TGTGCCAGCAGCCCACAGGGGGCAGTACTCCGTATTGGGGCCAACGTCCTGACTTTC. This gives the protein CASSPQGAVLRIGANVLTF.

The chain recombines TRBV14 with TRBJ2-5, with 12 nucleotides matching TRBD2. The CDR3 runs to 18 residues. Germline V gene lookup returns CDR1 SGHDN and CDR2 FVKESK. V lost 4 bases and J lost 4; bases outside the gene matches: 13. This CDR3 is CASSPRLAGVRVRETQYF. CDR3 nucleotides: TGTGCCAGCAGCCCTCGACTAGCGGGAGTTAGGGTTCGAGAGACCCAGTACTTC.

The rearrangement joins TRBV20-1 to TRBJ1-2; 9 positions agree with TRBD1. Trimming cost V 7 bases and J 7 bases; bases outside gene matches: 4. The CDR3 runs to 11 residues. Germline CDR1 and CDR2: DFQATT and SNEGSKA (reference sequence). This CDR3 reads CSVETGGGYTF. CDR3 bases: TGCAGTGTCGAGACAGGGGGTGGCTACACCTTC.

The chain has TRBV9 and TRBJ1-6, with 10 bases aligning to TRBD1. V lost 0 bases, J lost 9 bases, and 6 bases stayed unmatched. Germline V gene sequence: CDR1 SGDLS, CDR2 YYNGEE. The CDR3 is 16 amino acids. CDR3 nucleotide sequence: TGTGCCAGCAGCGTAGGAGAGACAGGGGGCTCTTCACCCCTCCACTTT. Amino acid sequence: CASSVGETGGSSPLHF.

This clonotype appeared a single time. The V and J genes are TRBV11-1 and TRBJ2-2, with D possibly being TRBD1 (6 bases). The CDR3 covers 16 residues. The germline V gene has CDR1 SGHAT and CDR2 FQDESV (reference sequence). V was cut by 8 bases and J by 5 bases, with 21 bases left in between. CDR3 protein: CASSTIPGHTTGELFF. In DNA form, the CDR3 reads TGTGCCAGCTCAACAATTCCGGGACACACTACCGGGGAGCTGTTTTTT.

Only a few counts were recorded for this clonotype. The gene calls are TRBV12-3 or TRBV12-4 and TRBJ1-1; 9 bases align to TRBD1. There are 14 residues in the CDR3. The V segment lost 1 base and the J segment 10 bases; nucleotides outside the gene matches: 7. The CDR3 coding sequence is TGTGCCAGCAGTTTAGTACCCCCGGACAGGGGAGCTTTCTTT. Its translation: CASSLVPPDRGAFF.

The J gene is TRBJ1-4, the V gene TRBV20-1; perhaps TRBD1 as D (5 bases). V lost 5 bases to trimming and J lost 8 bases, with 18 bases between them. The germline CDR1 and CDR2 sequences are DFQATT and SNEGSKA (reference sequence). This CDR3 has 14 residues. The CDR3 loop is CSAPTGGTGEKLFF. The CDR3 DNA is TGCAGTGCTCCCACGGGAGGGACTGGAGAAAAACTGTTTTTT.

CDR3 nucleotide sequence: TGTGCCAGCAGGCGGGGGACGGGAGGCTATGGCTACACCTTC. It codes for CASRRGTGGYGYTF. This rearrangement joins TRBV7-2 to TRBJ1-2, with a possible D match to TRBD1 (5 bases). Germline CDR1 SGHTA, CDR2 FQGNSA. Trimming removed 6 bases from V and 4 bases from J, with 15 bases in between. The CDR3 sequence is 14 residues long.

This clonotype was detected ten times or more. The chain has TRBV7-9 and TRBJ2-7; weak D call: TRBD2 (7 bases). Between the trimmed V and J ends, which lost 5 bases and 1 base, there was a span of 15 bases. From germline, CDR1 is SEHNR and CDR2 FQNEAQ (reference sequence). The CDR3 sequence is 15 residues long. CDR3 DNA: TGTGCCAGCAGCCCATCGCGGGGGCGATCCTACGAGCAGTACTTC. Its translation: CASSPSRGRSYEQYF. Looking up the rest from reference TRBV7-9 and TRBJ2-7 gives the full variable domain: DTGVSQNPRHKITKRGQNVTFRCDPISEHNRLYWYRQTLGQGPEFLTYFQNEAQLEKSRLLSDRFSAERPKGSFSTLEIQRTEQGDSAMYLCASSPSRGRSYEQYFGPGTRLTVT.

The V call is TRBV20-1, the J call TRBJ1-1, with 10 bases lining up with TRBD1. V lost 4 bases and J lost 4; bases outside the gene matches: 6. The germline V gene has CDR1 DFQATT and CDR2 SNEGSKA (reference sequence). The CDR3 covers 14 residues. The DNA of the CDR3 is TGCAGTGCTACGTCCGGGACAGGGGTCACTGAAGCTTTCTTT. Protein sequence: CSATSGTGVTEAFF.

The chain joins TRBV20-1 to TRBJ1-6; D is unclear. The CDR3 has 14 amino acids. CDR1 and CDR2 from the germline V gene are DFQATT and SNEGSKA (reference sequence). Trimming took 3 bases from V and 8 from J, leaving 14 bases between them. The CDR3, as DNA: TGCAGTGCTAGTCGGAATCCTGCGGATTCACCCCTCCACTTT. Translation gives CSASRNPADSPLHF.

This clonotype was recorded at least ten times. J is TRBJ1-2 and V is TRBV7-8; 12 bases are a match to TRBD1. Germline CDR1 reads SGHVS; CDR2 reads FQNEAQ. CDR3 length: 15 residues. Unmatched junction bases numbered 2, after V lost 3 bases and J lost 3 bases. DNA for the CDR3: TGTGCCAGCAGCTTTGGGACAGGGGGCTACTATGGCTACACCTTC. It translates to CASSFGTGGYYGYTF. The complete variable domain, with remaining parts taken from reference TRBV7-8 and TRBJ1-2, reads GAGVSQSPRYKVAKRGQDVALRCDPISGHVSLFWYQQALGQGPEFLTYFQNEAQLDKSGLPSDRFFAERPEGSVSTLKIQRTQQEDSAVYLCASSFGTGGYYGYTFGSGTRLTVV.

This clonotype was recorded many times. The rearrangement joins TRBV29-1 to TRBJ1-1; 9 positions agree with TRBD1. With 7 bases clipped from V and 9 bases from J, the junction kept 12 bases outside the gene matches. CDR1 and CDR2 from the germline V gene are SQVTM and ANQGSEA. The CDR3 is made up of 13 amino acids. The DNA for the CDR3 is TGCAGCGGACCGACAGGGGGGAGTCTTCAAGCTTTCTTT. Its protein is CSGPTGGSLQAFF. Based on the CDR3 plus reference TRBV29-1 and TRBJ1-1, the full variable domain is SAVISQKPSRDICQRGTSLTIQCQVDSQVTMMFWYRQQPGQSLTLIATANQGSEATYESGFVIDKFPISRPNLTFSTLTVSNMSPEDSSIYLCSGPTGGSLQAFFGQGTRLTVV.

The V and J genes are TRBV7-6 and TRBJ1-1; possible D gene TRBD1, 5 bases. V shed 5 bases and J shed 4 bases, with 17 bases lying between them. The CDR3 consists of 15 residues. CDR1 SGHVS and CDR2 FNYEAQ come from the germline V gene. The CDR3 loop reads CASSGGEKGSTEAFF. CDR3 nucleotide sequence: TGTGCCAGCAGCGGGGGGGAAAAGGGTAGCACTGAAGCTTTCTTT.

The chain uses TRBV9 and TRBJ1-2; 8 bases map to TRBD1. V shed 7 bases and J 2 bases; nucleotides not matched to a gene: 16. The CDR3 runs 17 residues. Germline-derived CDR1 and CDR2 are SGDLS and YYNGEE. In DNA form, the CDR3 reads TGTGCCAGCTCACCCGGACAGGGTTGGGCTCGGAACTATGGCTACACCTTC. Protein product: CASSPGQGWARNYGYTF.

The gene calls are TRBV7-9 and TRBJ1-2; D is ambiguous. V lost 2 bases and J 4 bases, leaving 11 bases between the germline ends. The CDR3 contains 14 residues. Germline V gives CDR1 SEHNR, CDR2 FQNEAQ (reference sequence). The CDR3 coding sequence is TGTGCCAGCAGCTTAAACACGGCTAGCTATGGCTACACCTTC. It translates to CASSLNTASYGYTF.

This CDR3 reads CASSLAGLNLGYTF. For the CDR3, the DNA is TGTGCCAGCAGCTTGGCGGGACTAAACCTGGGCTACACCTTC. This sequence joins TRBV5-6 and TRBJ1-2, with D perhaps matching TRBD1 (5 bases). There are 14 residues in the CDR3. Looked up from germline, CDR1 is SGHDT and CDR2 is YYEEEE. V was clipped by 0 bases and J by 8 bases, with 14 bases between them.

This clonotype was recorded many times. The gene calls are TRBV25-1 and TRBJ1-4; maybe TRBD1 (6 bases). CDR3 length: 15 residues. Germline values: CDR1 MGHDK, CDR2 SYGVNS. V lost 0 bases and J 3 bases, leaving 8 bases between the germline ends. The CDR3 is CASSEYRGPNEKLFF. CDR3 in DNA: TGTGCCAGCAGTGAATACAGGGGTCCTAATGAAAAACTGTTTTTT.

This clonotype has a count of ten or more. The J gene is TRBJ1-1, the V gene TRBV7-9; 7 bases match TRBD1. This CDR3 has 14 amino acids. J was trimmed by 1 base and V by 6 bases; bases with no gene match: 5. CDR1 and CDR2 from the germline V gene are SEHNR and FQNEAQ (reference sequence). CDR3 nucleotide sequence: TGTGCCAGCAGTTGGGACAGTGAGAACACTGAAGCTTTCTTT. Translation: CASSWDSENTEAFF.

This chain joins TRBV6-1 and TRBJ1-5; 8 bases map to TRBD1. CDR3 length: 12 residues. Germline CDR1 and CDR2: MNHNS and SASEGT. J lost 9 bases, V lost 6 bases, and 4 bases had no gene match. In DNA form, the CDR3 reads TGTGCCAGCAGGACAGGGGAGGGGCCCCAGCATTTT. It codes for CASRTGEGPQHF.